This T cell receptor (beta chain) appears in the sequencing data of a study of cytomegalovirus exposure and HLA in healthy donors. Remarks on this clone: What it binds is not known.

V trimming: 5 bases; J trimming: 6 bases; junction bases outside the gene matches: 4. The CDR3 covers 15 residues. Germline V gene data show CDR1 as SGHTA and CDR2 as FQGTGA. The study, taken as a whole, reports: 164 TCR beta chains were listed as cytomegalovirus-associated.

Produced via immunoSEQ multiplex PCR; TCRdb's table is partial and in-frame only. The repertoire holds 55,000 to 80,000 clones, with more than 85% as singletons. The chain links TRBV7-3 to TRBJ2-1; 13 nucleotides line up with TRBD2. Sample: PBMCs. This sequence originates from a woman under 30 in good health and CMV-seropositive. DNA for the CDR3: TGTGCCAGCAGCCAACTAGCGGGAGGGCCCAATGAGCAGTTCTTC. Translated, it gives CASSQLAGGPNEQFF.